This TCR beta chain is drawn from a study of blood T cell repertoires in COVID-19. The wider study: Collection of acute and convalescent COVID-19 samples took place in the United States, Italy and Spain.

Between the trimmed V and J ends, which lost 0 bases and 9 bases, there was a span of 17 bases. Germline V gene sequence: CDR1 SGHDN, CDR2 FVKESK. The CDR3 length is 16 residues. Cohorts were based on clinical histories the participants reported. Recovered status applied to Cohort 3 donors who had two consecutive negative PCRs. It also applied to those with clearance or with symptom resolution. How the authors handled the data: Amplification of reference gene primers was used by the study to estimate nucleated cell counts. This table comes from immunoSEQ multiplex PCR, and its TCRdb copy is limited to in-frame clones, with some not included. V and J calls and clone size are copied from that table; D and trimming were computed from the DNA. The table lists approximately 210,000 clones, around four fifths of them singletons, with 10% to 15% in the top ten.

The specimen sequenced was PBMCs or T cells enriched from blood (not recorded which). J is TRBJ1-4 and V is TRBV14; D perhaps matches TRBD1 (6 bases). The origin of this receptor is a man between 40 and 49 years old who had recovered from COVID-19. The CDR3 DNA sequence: TGTGCCAGCAGCCAAGAAACGGGGGGCCGTAGTCAAAAACTGTTTTTT. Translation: CASSQETGGRSQKLFF.